These 17 T cell receptor beta chains came from one sample sequenced in a study of OX40 agonist ivuxolimab in advanced cancers. Here immunoSEQ multiplex PCR was the method, and the copy in TCRdb shows in-frame clones only, minus some. Of nearly 50,000 clones in the sample, roughly 77% were seen once. Specimen: CD4+ or CD8+ T cells sorted from blood, collected in a trial of the OX40 agonist ivuxolimab. All receptors derive from an adult with an advanced solid tumor such as melanoma, head and neck, liver or kidney cancer.

The chain employs TRBV5-4 and TRBJ2-3; 8 bases are a match to TRBD2. The germline V gene encodes CDR1 SGHNT and CDR2 YYREEE (reference sequence). The CDR3 contains 16 residues. The J segment lost 4 bases and the V segment lost 2 bases, leaving 9 bases of the junction unmatched. The CDR3 sequence is CASSLKRESVADTQYF. The DNA of the CDR3 is TGTGCCAGCAGCTTAAAGCGGGAGTCAGTCGCAGATACGCAGTATTTT.

V and J are TRBV2 and TRBJ2-7; D not certain. V lost 3 bases, J lost 3 bases, and 12 bases lay in between. The CDR3 extends over 14 amino acids. Per germline, CDR1 SNHLY and CDR2 FYNNEI. The CDR3 spells CASSDYLAGYEQYF. The CDR3 region has the DNA TGTGCCAGCAGTGACTACCTGGCCGGCTACGAGCAGTACTTC.

CDR3 residues: CASSVSTGKDEQYF. DNA for the CDR3: TGTGCCAGCAGCGTCTCGACAGGGAAGGACGAGCAGTACTTC. The V call is TRBV9, the J call TRBJ2-7; 7 bases are shared with TRBD1. Germline V lookup: CDR1 SGDLS, CDR2 YYNGEE. The junction had 7 bases not matched to a gene; V was cut back by 2 bases and J by 5 bases. The CDR3 has 14 amino acids.

The chain combines TRBV7-2 with TRBJ2-1; 7 bases agree with TRBD2. Trimming removed 1 base from V and 8 bases from J; junction bases left unmatched: 11. From germline, CDR1 is SGHTA and CDR2 FQGNSA. CDR3 length: 16 amino acids. The CDR3 region has the DNA TGTGCCAGCAGCTTAGTCGTGAGAGGGCGGGGGTATGAGCAGTTCTTC. This codes for CASSLVVRGRGYEQFF.

The chain combines TRBV29-1 with TRBJ2-1, with D tentatively TRBD1 or TRBD2 (5 bases each). Per the germline V gene, CDR1 is SQVTM and CDR2 is ANQGSEA. Trimming took 4 bases from V and 8 from J, leaving 18 bases between them. The CDR3 has 14 amino acids. This CDR3 is CSVGDPTVMYEQFF. The CDR3 nucleotides are TGCAGCGTTGGGGACCCCACTGTTATGTATGAGCAGTTCTTC.

V usage is TRBV6-5 and J usage is TRBJ2-5, with a tentative D call TRBD2 (7 bases). The CDR3 totals 15 residues. Looked up from germline, CDR1 is MNHEY and CDR2 is SVGAGI. The ends were cut back, 2 bases at V and 3 bases at J, with 13 bases in the middle. The CDR3 region has the DNA TGTGCCAGCAGTTACCTGGGGGGGCTAGAAGAGACCCAGTACTTC. Its translation: CASSYLGGLEETQYF.

The V call is TRBV7-9, the J call TRBJ2-7, with D perhaps TRBD1 (5 bases). Germline V CDR1 and CDR2: SEHNR, FQNEAQ (reference sequence). Trimming shortened V by 4 bases and J by 0 bases, and 10 bases separated the two germline ends. There are 14 residues in the CDR3. The CDR3 is CASSSTTASYEQYF. CDR3 nucleotides: TGTGCCAGCAGCTCTACGACAGCCTCCTACGAGCAGTACTTC. Full variable domain (missing parts from reference TRBV7-9 and TRBJ2-7): DTGVSQNPRHKITKRGQNVTFRCDPISEHNRLYWYRQTLGQGPEFLTYFQNEAQLEKSRLLSDRFSAERPKGSFSTLEIQRTEQGDSAMYLCASSSTTASYEQYFGPGTRLTVT.

This chain links TRBV6-5 with TRBJ2-5; either TRBD1 or TRBD2 may supply D (5 bases each). The CDR3 extends over 14 amino acids. The ends were cut back, 6 bases at V and 6 bases at J, with 17 bases in the middle. Germline-derived CDR1 and CDR2 are MNHEY and SVGAGI. In DNA, the CDR3 is TGTGCCAGCAGGAGACAAGGAGAGGGGAAGACCCAGTACTTC. The encoded protein is CASRRQGEGKTQYF.

V is TRBV9 and J is TRBJ2-1; 10 bases are a match to TRBD2. This CDR3 spans 16 amino acids. The V gene end was trimmed by 3 bases and the J gene end by 2 bases; junction bases not matched to a gene: 5. The germline V gene has CDR1 SGDLS and CDR2 YYNGEE. CDR3 in DNA: TGTGCCAGCAGCGCCGGCGGACTAGCGGCCTACAATGAGCAGTTCTTC. As protein: CASSAGGLAAYNEQFF.

This rearrangement joins TRBV5-6 to TRBJ2-7; no clear D gene. The CDR3 is made up of 12 amino acids. Germline CDR1 and CDR2: SGHDT and YYEEEE. Trimming removed 2 bases at V and 10 bases at J, with 13 bases between. The CDR3, as DNA: TGTGCCAGCAGCTTACCGGCGGCTCGTCAGTACTTC. Protein: CASSLPAARQYF.

The chain links TRBV19 to TRBJ2-6; D gene uncertain. Trimming pared 5 bases from V and 2 bases from J, leaving 13 bases between. Germline CDR1 LNHDA, CDR2 SQIVND (reference sequence). The CDR3 is 16 residues long. The CDR3 protein is CASSPSLGAGANVLTF. The CDR3, as DNA: TGTGCCAGTAGTCCATCCCTTGGGGCTGGGGCCAACGTCCTGACTTTC.

The chain links TRBV6-1 to TRBJ2-7; D possibly corresponds to TRBD2 (6 bases). Germline-derived CDR1 and CDR2 are MNHNS and SASEGT. The CDR3 totals 16 residues. Trimming shortened V by 1 base and J by 2 bases, and 15 bases separated the two germline ends. The CDR3 region is CASSEVYGTLAYEQYF. The DNA for the CDR3 is TGTGCCAGCAGTGAAGTCTATGGGACTCTAGCCTACGAGCAGTACTTC.

This sequence joins TRBV11-2 and TRBJ2-3, with 7 positions matching TRBD2. CDR3 length: 16 residues. Germline trimming cut 5 bases from V and 3 bases from J; bases unmatched to any gene: 11. Germline loops: CDR1 SGHAT, CDR2 FQNNGV. The DNA of the CDR3 is TGTGCCAGCAGCCCCCCCTCCGCGGGAGTAACAGATACGCAGTATTTT. Its protein is CASSPPSAGVTDTQYF.

A single count supports this clone. The chain recombines TRBV6-5 with TRBJ2-5; possible D gene TRBD1, 6 bases. CDR1 is MNHEY, CDR2 SVGAGI, per germline. This CDR3 spans 13 amino acids. V shed 8 bases and J shed 5 bases, with 15 bases lying between them. The chain's CDR3 is CASSRGERETQYF. As DNA, the CDR3 is TGTGCCAGCTCCAGGGGCGAAAGGGAGACCCAGTACTTC.

The chain carries TRBV10-1 and TRBJ2-3; 11 nucleotides align to TRBD2. CDR1 and CDR2 (germline): WNHNN, SYGVQD (reference sequence). With 10 bases clipped from V and 2 bases from J, the junction kept 17 bases outside the gene matches. The CDR3 length is 18 residues. The CDR3 DNA reads TGCGCCACCAACCCACCTCCGGGACTAGCGGACAACACAGATACGCAGTATTTT. This codes for CATNPPPGLADNTDTQYF.

The chain couples TRBV19 to TRBJ1-5; D not certain. This CDR3 spans 15 amino acids. Germline CDR1 and CDR2: LNHDA and SQIVND (reference sequence). The germline V and J ends were trimmed by 9 bases and 1 base, with 16 bases remaining between them. CDR3 in amino acids: CASIRSRDSNQPQHF. CDR3 nucleotides: TGTGCCAGCATTCGCAGCAGAGACAGCAATCAGCCCCAGCATTTT.

The gene calls are TRBV18 and TRBJ2-2; 8 nucleotides agree with TRBD1. CDR1 is KGHSH, CDR2 LQKENI, per germline. Trimming removed 7 bases from V and 5 bases from J; junction bases left unmatched: 9. The CDR3 covers 15 residues. The CDR3 bases are TGTGCCAGCTTCGTGGACAGGGTCCGTACCGGGGAGCTGTTTTTT. This gives the protein CASFVDRVRTGELFF.